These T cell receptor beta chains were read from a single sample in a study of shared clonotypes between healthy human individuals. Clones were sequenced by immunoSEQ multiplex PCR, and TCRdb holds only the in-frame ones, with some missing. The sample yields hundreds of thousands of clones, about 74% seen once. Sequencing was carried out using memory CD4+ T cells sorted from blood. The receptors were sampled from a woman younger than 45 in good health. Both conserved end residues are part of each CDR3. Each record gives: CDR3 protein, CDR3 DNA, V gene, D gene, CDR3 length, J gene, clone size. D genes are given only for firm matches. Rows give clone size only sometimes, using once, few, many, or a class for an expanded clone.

cdr3_aa: CASSLRRGEQFF
cdr3_nt: TGTGCCAGCAGTTTAAGGCGTGGTGAGCAGTTCTTC
v_call: TRBV28
d_call: -
cdr3_length: 12
j_call: TRBJ2-1
clone_size: once

cdr3_aa: CASRTVAGGGETQYF
cdr3_nt: TGTGCCAGTAGGACTGTAGCGGGGGGCGGAGAGACCCAGTACTTC
v_call: TRBV19
d_call: TRBD2
cdr3_length: 15
j_call: TRBJ2-5
clone_size: -

cdr3_aa: CASRAGEGRTYEQYF
cdr3_nt: TGTGCCAGCAGAGCAGGGGAAGGTCGCACCTACGAGCAGTACTTC
v_call: TRBV6-1
d_call: -
cdr3_length: 15
j_call: TRBJ2-7
clone_size: -

cdr3_aa: CASSLRTSGRRGTGELFF
cdr3_nt: TGTGCCAGCAGTTTACGGACTAGCGGGAGGCGAGGGACCGGGGAGCTGTTTTTT
v_call: TRBV27
d_call: TRBD2
cdr3_length: 18
j_call: TRBJ2-2
clone_size: -

cdr3_aa: CASSDLGGADTQYF
cdr3_nt: TGTGCCAGCAGTGATCTTGGGGGGGCAGATACGCAGTATTTT
v_call: TRBV25-1
d_call: TRBD2
cdr3_length: 14
j_call: TRBJ2-3
clone_size: -

cdr3_aa: CASSIDSHTEAFF
cdr3_nt: TGTGCCAGCAGCATAGACAGCCACACTGAAGCTTTCTTT
v_call: TRBV7-2
d_call: -
cdr3_length: 13
j_call: TRBJ1-1
clone_size: -

cdr3_aa: CASNAQGTDTQYF
cdr3_nt: TGTGCCAGCAACGCCCAGGGCACAGATACGCAGTATTTT
v_call: TRBV9
d_call: -
cdr3_length: 13
j_call: TRBJ2-3
clone_size: -

cdr3_aa: CASRVLGGAGNTIYF
cdr3_nt: TGTGCCAGCAGAGTCTTGGGGGGAGCGGGAAACACCATATATTTT
v_call: TRBV28
d_call: -
cdr3_length: 15
j_call: TRBJ1-3
clone_size: -

cdr3_aa: CASSIDRAYVKWLNTEAFF
cdr3_nt: TGTGCCAGCAGTATCGACAGGGCCTACGTGAAATGGCTGAACACTGAAGCTTTCTTT
v_call: TRBV7-9
d_call: TRBD1
cdr3_length: 19
j_call: TRBJ1-1
clone_size: -

cdr3_aa: CASSQTGAPSGYTF
cdr3_nt: TGTGCCAGCAGCCAGACAGGGGCCCCGAGTGGCTACACCTTC
v_call: TRBV7-8
d_call: TRBD1
cdr3_length: 14
j_call: TRBJ1-2
clone_size: -

cdr3_aa: CASNVAGVATGELFF
cdr3_nt: TGTGCCAGTAACGTCGCGGGAGTAGCAACCGGGGAGCTGTTTTTT
v_call: TRBV19
d_call: TRBD2
cdr3_length: 15
j_call: TRBJ2-2
clone_size: -

cdr3_aa: CASSFQGSGANVLTF
cdr3_nt: TGTGCCAGCAGTTTTCAGGGATCTGGGGCCAACGTCCTGACTTTC
v_call: TRBV28
d_call: -
cdr3_length: 15
j_call: TRBJ2-6
clone_size: few

cdr3_aa: CASKRDRTNYGYTF
cdr3_nt: TGTGCCAGCAAACGGGACAGGACTAACTATGGCTACACCTTC
v_call: TRBV2
d_call: TRBD1
cdr3_length: 14
j_call: TRBJ1-2
clone_size: -

cdr3_aa: CASSPTGTDTYEQYF
cdr3_nt: TGTGCCAGCAGTCCGACCGGGACAGACACCTACGAGCAGTACTTC
v_call: TRBV6-6
d_call: TRBD1
cdr3_length: 15
j_call: TRBJ2-7
clone_size: -

cdr3_aa: CASGTRGSSGNTIYF
cdr3_nt: TGTGCCAGCGGAACCAGGGGGAGCTCTGGAAACACCATATATTTT
v_call: TRBV28
d_call: TRBD1
cdr3_length: 15
j_call: TRBJ1-3
clone_size: -

cdr3_aa: CSVVHYQETQYF
cdr3_nt: TGCAGCGTTGTTCACTACCAAGAGACCCAGTACTTC
v_call: TRBV29-1
d_call: -
cdr3_length: 12
j_call: TRBJ2-5
clone_size: -

cdr3_aa: CASSVTGGIRGTDTQYF
cdr3_nt: TGTGCCAGTAGTGTCACAGGGGGCATACGGGGCACAGATACGCAGTATTTT
v_call: TRBV19
d_call: TRBD1
cdr3_length: 17
j_call: TRBJ2-3
clone_size: few

cdr3_aa: CASSLGGGLTEAFF
cdr3_nt: TGTGCCAGCAGCTTGGGGGGGGGCTTGACTGAAGCTTTCTTT
v_call: TRBV5-4
d_call: -
cdr3_length: 14
j_call: TRBJ1-1
clone_size: -

cdr3_aa: CSVRQGSYNEQFF
cdr3_nt: TGCAGCGTTCGACAGGGTTCCTACAATGAGCAGTTCTTC
v_call: TRBV29-1
d_call: TRBD1
cdr3_length: 13
j_call: TRBJ2-1
clone_size: -

cdr3_aa: CASSVELAGGPGELFF
cdr3_nt: TGTGCCAGCAGCGTAGAACTAGCGGGAGGGCCCGGGGAGCTGTTTTTT
v_call: TRBV9
d_call: TRBD2
cdr3_length: 16
j_call: TRBJ2-2
clone_size: -

cdr3_aa: CASSEIRYGYTF
cdr3_nt: TGTGCCAGCAGTGAGATACGCTATGGCTACACCTTC
v_call: TRBV6-1
d_call: -
cdr3_length: 12
j_call: TRBJ1-2
clone_size: -

cdr3_aa: CASSPTVYGYTF
cdr3_nt: TGTGCCAGCAGTCCGACAGTCTATGGCTACACCTTC
v_call: TRBV28
d_call: -
cdr3_length: 12
j_call: TRBJ1-2
clone_size: few

cdr3_aa: CASKGRASGAYEQYF
cdr3_nt: TGTGCCAGCAAGGGGAGGGCTAGCGGGGCCTACGAGCAGTACTTC
v_call: TRBV27
d_call: TRBD2
cdr3_length: 15
j_call: TRBJ2-7
clone_size: -

cdr3_aa: CASSPTPMSYGYTF
cdr3_nt: TGTGCCAGCAGCCCCACCCCGATGTCTTATGGCTACACCTTC
v_call: TRBV5-5
d_call: -
cdr3_length: 14
j_call: TRBJ1-2
clone_size: -

cdr3_aa: CASSRSPGQEEKLFF
cdr3_nt: TGCGCCAGCAGCAGATCACCGGGACAGGAGGAAAAACTGTTTTTT
v_call: TRBV5-1
d_call: TRBD1
cdr3_length: 15
j_call: TRBJ1-4
clone_size: -

cdr3_aa: CASSLDGQGASNYGYTF
cdr3_nt: TGCGCCAGCAGCTTGGATGGACAGGGGGCGTCTAACTATGGCTACACCTTC
v_call: TRBV5-1
d_call: TRBD1
cdr3_length: 17
j_call: TRBJ1-2
clone_size: many

cdr3_aa: CASSSPGLRGETQYF
cdr3_nt: TGTGCCAGCAGCTCTCCGGGGCTTCGAGGGGAGACCCAGTACTTC
v_call: TRBV5-4
d_call: -
cdr3_length: 15
j_call: TRBJ2-5
clone_size: -

cdr3_aa: CSVEDLLVGEQYF
cdr3_nt: TGCAGCGTTGAAGATCTTTTAGTGGGCGAGCAGTACTTC
v_call: TRBV29-1
d_call: -
cdr3_length: 13
j_call: TRBJ2-7
clone_size: -

cdr3_aa: CATSRVINQPQHF
cdr3_nt: TGTGCCACCAGCAGAGTGATTAATCAGCCCCAGCATTTT
v_call: TRBV15
d_call: -
cdr3_length: 13
j_call: TRBJ1-5
clone_size: -

cdr3_aa: CASRRMEFEAEYEQYF
cdr3_nt: TGTGCCAGCAGAAGAATGGAATTCGAGGCCGAATACGAGCAGTACTTC
v_call: TRBV27
d_call: -
cdr3_length: 16
j_call: TRBJ2-7
clone_size: once

cdr3_aa: CASSLDETQYF
cdr3_nt: TGTGCCAGCAGCTTAGATGAGACCCAGTACTTC
v_call: TRBV7-6
d_call: -
cdr3_length: 11
j_call: TRBJ2-5
clone_size: many

cdr3_aa: CASSHLLPDGILNEKLFF
cdr3_nt: TGTGCCAGCAGCCACCTCCTACCCGACGGGATCCTTAATGAAAAACTGTTTTTT
v_call: TRBV7-8
d_call: -
cdr3_length: 18
j_call: TRBJ1-4
clone_size: -

cdr3_aa: CASSPPRGHGETQYF
cdr3_nt: TGTGCCAGCTCACCACCCCGGGGACATGGGGAGACCCAGTACTTC
v_call: TRBV18
d_call: -
cdr3_length: 15
j_call: TRBJ2-5
clone_size: -

cdr3_aa: CASSPLAGVPFF
cdr3_nt: TGTGCCAGCTCACCACTAGCGGGAGTGCCGTTCTTC
v_call: TRBV18
d_call: TRBD2
cdr3_length: 12
j_call: TRBJ2-1
clone_size: once

cdr3_aa: CASSTREGTSNEQFF
cdr3_nt: TGTGCCAGCAGCACACGAGAGGGGACTAGTAATGAGCAGTTCTTC
v_call: TRBV7-8
d_call: TRBD2
cdr3_length: 15
j_call: TRBJ2-1
clone_size: -

cdr3_aa: CASSWGLAGEQYF
cdr3_nt: TGTGCCAGCAGCTGGGGACTAGCTGGCGAGCAGTACTTC
v_call: TRBV11-3
d_call: TRBD2
cdr3_length: 13
j_call: TRBJ2-7
clone_size: -

cdr3_aa: CASSHRTPSTLTDTQYF
cdr3_nt: TGTGCCAGCAGCCATAGGACTCCTAGTACACTCACAGATACGCAGTATTTT
v_call: TRBV7-2
d_call: -
cdr3_length: 17
j_call: TRBJ2-3
clone_size: -

cdr3_aa: CASSLGSLTSGRGEQFF
cdr3_nt: TGTGCCAGCAGCTTAGGGTCGCTGACTAGCGGGAGGGGTGAGCAGTTCTTC
v_call: TRBV11-2
d_call: TRBD2
cdr3_length: 17
j_call: TRBJ2-1
clone_size: -

cdr3_aa: CSVEGRGGSYEQYF
cdr3_nt: TGCAGCGTTGAAGGCAGAGGGGGCTCCTACGAGCAGTACTTC
v_call: TRBV29-1
d_call: -
cdr3_length: 14
j_call: TRBJ2-7
clone_size: -

cdr3_aa: CASSLLPRTDNEQFF
cdr3_nt: TGTGCCAGCAGCTTACTTCCAAGGACTGACAATGAGCAGTTCTTC
v_call: TRBV2
d_call: -
cdr3_length: 15
j_call: TRBJ2-1
clone_size: -

cdr3_aa: CASSPGTASTDTQYF
cdr3_nt: TGTGCCAGCAGCCCCGGGACAGCTAGCACAGATACGCAGTATTTT
v_call: TRBV7-6
d_call: TRBD1
cdr3_length: 15
j_call: TRBJ2-3
clone_size: few

cdr3_aa: CASSRAGAYTEAFF
cdr3_nt: TGTGCCAGCAGCCGTGCGGGAGCGTACACTGAAGCTTTCTTT
v_call: TRBV28
d_call: -
cdr3_length: 14
j_call: TRBJ1-1
clone_size: -

cdr3_aa: CASSFKLAGGTGEYEQYF
cdr3_nt: TGTGCCAGCAGCTTTAAGCTAGCGGGAGGGACCGGAGAGTACGAGCAGTACTTC
v_call: TRBV11-2
d_call: TRBD2
cdr3_length: 18
j_call: TRBJ2-7
clone_size: -

cdr3_aa: CASSFRGRYTDTQYF
cdr3_nt: TGTGCCAGCAGCTTTCGCGGGAGGTACACAGATACGCAGTATTTT
v_call: TRBV7-2
d_call: TRBD2
cdr3_length: 15
j_call: TRBJ2-3
clone_size: -

cdr3_aa: CASSRTGALVNAGNTIYF
cdr3_nt: TGTGCCAGCAGCAGGACAGGGGCTCTCGTGAACGCTGGAAACACCATATATTTT
v_call: TRBV27
d_call: TRBD1
cdr3_length: 18
j_call: TRBJ1-3
clone_size: -

cdr3_aa: CSVLTGPVRLFDEQFF
cdr3_nt: TGCAGCGTCTTAACCGGACCAGTTCGGTTATTTGATGAGCAGTTCTTC
v_call: TRBV29-1
d_call: -
cdr3_length: 16
j_call: TRBJ2-1
clone_size: -

cdr3_aa: CAPQGQYF
cdr3_nt: TGCGCCCCCCAAGGTCAGTACTTC
v_call: TRBV4-1
d_call: -
cdr3_length: 8
j_call: TRBJ2-7
clone_size: -

cdr3_aa: CASSQRGVAKNIQYF
cdr3_nt: TGTGCCAGCAGCCAGCGTGGGGTAGCCAAAAACATTCAGTACTTC
v_call: TRBV28
d_call: -
cdr3_length: 15
j_call: TRBJ2-4
clone_size: -

cdr3_aa: CASSLGPLDGSAYEQYF
cdr3_nt: TGCGCCAGCAGCTTGGGCCCTCTTGACGGGAGTGCCTACGAGCAGTACTTC
v_call: TRBV5-1
d_call: -
cdr3_length: 17
j_call: TRBJ2-7
clone_size: -

cdr3_aa: CASSSNRQESYEQYF
cdr3_nt: TGTGCCAGCAGCTCCAACCGACAGGAATCCTACGAGCAGTACTTC
v_call: TRBV5-4
d_call: -
cdr3_length: 15
j_call: TRBJ2-7
clone_size: -

cdr3_aa: CASRIPSTDTQYF
cdr3_nt: TGTGCCAGCAGAATCCCTAGCACAGATACGCAGTATTTT
v_call: TRBV28
d_call: -
cdr3_length: 13
j_call: TRBJ2-3
clone_size: -

cdr3_aa: CASSRRLAGVSFPYNEQFF
cdr3_nt: TGTGCCAGCAGCAGACGACTAGCGGGAGTAAGTTTCCCCTACAATGAGCAGTTCTTC
v_call: TRBV11-2
d_call: TRBD2
cdr3_length: 19
j_call: TRBJ2-1
clone_size: -

cdr3_aa: CASSLRGANTQYF
cdr3_nt: TGTGCCAGCAGCCTGCGGGGCGCTAATACGCAGTATTTT
v_call: TRBV2
d_call: -
cdr3_length: 13
j_call: TRBJ2-3
clone_size: -

cdr3_aa: CASSPSSGSPYEQYF
cdr3_nt: TGTGCCAGCTCACCGTCATCCGGGAGCCCCTACGAGCAGTACTTC
v_call: TRBV18
d_call: -
cdr3_length: 15
j_call: TRBJ2-7
clone_size: -

cdr3_aa: CSVGGGLAGGYNEQFF
cdr3_nt: TGCAGCGTTGGCGGCGGGCTAGCGGGAGGGTACAATGAGCAGTTCTTC
v_call: TRBV29-1
d_call: TRBD2
cdr3_length: 16
j_call: TRBJ2-1
clone_size: few

cdr3_aa: CASSSLTSGKSNEQFF
cdr3_nt: TGCGCCAGCAGCTCCTTGACTAGCGGGAAGTCAAATGAGCAGTTCTTC
v_call: TRBV5-1
d_call: TRBD2
cdr3_length: 16
j_call: TRBJ2-1
clone_size: -

cdr3_aa: CASGLVVAGVSNEQFF
cdr3_nt: TGTGCTAGTGGTTTGGTGGTAGCGGGAGTTTCGAATGAGCAGTTCTTC
v_call: TRBV12-5
d_call: TRBD2
cdr3_length: 16
j_call: TRBJ2-1
clone_size: once